This is a list of T cell receptor beta chains from one sample in a study of T cells in localized non-small cell lung cancer. Some clones are missing from TCRdb's copy, which holds only in-frame ones; the method was immunoSEQ multiplex PCR. This table holds around 69,000 clones, 90% found once. The input for sequencing was peripheral blood, taken before any cancer treatment. These receptors were taken from a woman aged 40 to 75 with stage I lung adenocarcinoma. Both conserved end residues are part of each CDR3. A D gene is named only where the DNA matches it firmly. Clone size is shown for a subset of rows, as once, few, many or a class of expanded clone.

clone_size	v_call	j_call	d_call	cdr3_aa	cdr3_nt
few	TRBV5-1	TRBJ1-6	TRBD1	CASSPGTANSPLHF	TGCGCCAGCAGCCCCGGGACAGCTAATTCACCCCTCCACTTT
NA	TRBV5-1	TRBJ1-2	TRBD1	CASSFPDRVDGYTF	TGCGCCAGCAGCTTCCCTGACAGGGTAGATGGCTACACCTTC
once	TRBV4-3	TRBJ1-1	TRBD1	CASSLGQGYTEAFF	TGCGCCAGCAGCCTTGGACAGGGCTACACTGAAGCTTTCTTT
NA	TRBV7-3	TRBJ2-3	NA	CASSSGRFTDTQYF	TGTGCCAGCAGCTCCGGACGGTTCACAGATACGCAGTATTTT
NA	TRBV4-2	TRBJ2-6	NA	CASSQVGSSGANVLTF	TGTGCCAGCAGCCAAGTTGGCAGCTCTGGGGCCAACGTCCTGACTTTC
NA	TRBV6-1	TRBJ2-3	NA	CASSEPPLTDTQYF	TGTGCCAGCAGCGAACCCCCCCTAACGGATACGCAGTATTTT
once	TRBV29-1	TRBJ1-1	TRBD1	CSARQGMNTEAFF	TGCAGCGCAAGACAGGGGATGAACACTGAAGCTTTCTTT
NA	TRBV19	TRBJ2-1	NA	CASSIARAVSYNEQFF	TGTGCCAGTAGTATAGCCAGGGCCGTCTCCTACAATGAGCAGTTCTTC
NA	TRBV7-9	TRBJ2-3	NA	CASSSATDTQYF	TGTGCCAGCAGCTCCGCTACAGATACGCAGTATTTT
NA	TRBV6-5	TRBJ2-1	NA	CASSYSYYRAGEQFF	TGTGCCAGCAGTTACTCCTATTATAGGGCGGGAGAGCAGTTCTTC
NA	TRBV5-1	TRBJ1-3	NA	CASRERGNSGNTIYF	TGCGCCAGCCGCGAAAGGGGCAACTCTGGAAACACCATATATTTT
NA	TRBV7-2	TRBJ1-1	NA	CASSPQQGTEAFF	TGTGCCAGCAGCCCTCAACAGGGAACTGAAGCTTTCTTT
NA	TRBV5-5	TRBJ1-1	NA	CASSRTAMNTEAFF	TGTGCCAGCAGCAGGACAGCTATGAACACTGAAGCTTTCTTT
NA	TRBV7-2	TRBJ2-7	TRBD1	CASSYGTGAPYEQYF	TGTGCCAGCAGCTACGGGACAGGCGCTCCTTACGAGCAGTACTTC
NA	TRBV28	TRBJ2-3	NA	CASSERTETDTQYF	TGTGCCAGCAGCGAGAGGACAGAAACAGATACGCAGTATTTT
NA	TRBV5-1	TRBJ2-1	NA	CASSFGRGQNEQFF	TGCGCCAGCAGCTTCGGGCGGGGGCAAAATGAGCAGTTCTTC
NA	TRBV7-3	TRBJ2-2	NA	CASSSRPITGELFF	TGTGCCAGCAGCTCCCGTCCAATCACCGGGGAGCTGTTTTTT
once	TRBV19	TRBJ1-4	NA	CASSISGTNYEKLFF	TGTGCCAGTAGTATTTCTGGGACCAACTATGAAAAACTGTTTTTT
NA	TRBV28	TRBJ2-7	TRBD2	CASTTSGATYEQYF	TGTGCCAGCACTACTAGCGGGGCTACCTACGAGCAGTACTTC
NA	TRBV5-6	TRBJ2-1	NA	CASSPEGRRGYNEQFF	TGTGCCAGCAGCCCAGAAGGGCGAAGGGGTTACAATGAGCAGTTCTTC
NA	TRBV13	TRBJ2-1	NA	CASSKRAGDYNEQFF	TGTGCCAGCAGCAAAAGGGCAGGCGACTACAATGAGCAGTTCTTC
NA	TRBV27	TRBJ1-5	TRBD1	CASRSTGGGQPQHF	TGTGCCAGCCGGAGTACAGGGGGCGGCCAGCCCCAGCATTTT
NA	TRBV27	TRBJ1-1	NA	CASTSQETTEAFF	TGTGCCAGCACATCTCAGGAGACCACTGAAGCTTTCTTT
NA	TRBV19	TRBJ2-7	NA	CASSISGSSSYEQYF	TGTGCCAGTAGTATAAGCGGTAGCAGCTCCTACGAGCAGTACTTC
NA	TRBV11-3	TRBJ2-5	TRBD1	CASSDHRGRETQYF	TGTGCCAGCAGCGACCACAGGGGGCGAGAGACCCAGTACTTC
few	TRBV19	TRBJ1-4	NA	CASTQSSATNEKLFF	TGTGCCAGTACTCAGTCTTCTGCAACTAATGAAAAACTGTTTTTT
NA	TRBV6-6	TRBJ2-7	TRBD2	CATGGAGDTYEQYF	TGTGCCACCGGAGGGGCGGGGGATACCTACGAGCAGTACTTC
NA	TRBV19	TRBJ2-3	TRBD2	CASSISLAGDTQYF	TGTGCCAGTAGTATATCGCTAGCGGGAGATACGCAGTATTTT
NA	TRBV2	TRBJ1-4	NA	CASSDGRRREKLFF	TGTGCCAGCAGTGACGGACGGCGCCGCGAAAAACTGTTTTTT
few	TRBV5-1	TRBJ2-1	TRBD1	CASSWGTGGNEQFF	TGCGCCAGCAGCTGGGGGACAGGGGGAAATGAGCAGTTCTTC
NA	TRBV6-5	TRBJ1-5	NA	CASSWSGADQPQHF	TGTGCCAGCAGTTGGTCAGGGGCCGACCAGCCCCAGCATTTT
once	TRBV9	TRBJ1-3	NA	CASSVGGAGNTIYF	TGTGCCAGCAGCGTAGGAGGAGCTGGAAACACCATATATTTT
NA	TRBV4-3	TRBJ2-3	TRBD2	CASSQGDGSGRSQYF	TGCGCCAGCAGCCAAGGCGATGGTAGCGGGAGGTCGCAGTATTTT
NA	TRBV4-3	TRBJ2-1	NA	CASSQGPQSYNEQFF	TGCGCCAGCAGCCAAGGGCCCCAGAGTTACAATGAGCAGTTCTTC
NA	TRBV27	TRBJ2-3	NA	CASSLLGQSTDTQYF	TGTGCCAGCAGTCTTTTAGGACAGAGCACAGATACGCAGTATTTT
once	TRBV19	TRBJ1-3	NA	CASSSPRANTDTIYF	TGTGCCAGTAGTTCCCCCCGAGCCAATACAGACACCATATATTTT
NA	TRBV29-1	TRBJ2-5	NA	CSDEQTQYF	TGCAGCGACGAACAGACCCAGTACTTC
NA	TRBV2	TRBJ1-2	NA	CASSLEGGRYKGYGYTF	TGTGCCAGCAGTCTGGAGGGCGGACGTTATAAGGGGTATGGCTACACCTTC
NA	TRBV7-9	TRBJ1-4	TRBD1	CASSLLRGTDEKLFF	TGTGCCAGCAGCTTACTTCGCGGGACAGATGAAAAACTGTTTTTT
NA	TRBV10-3	TRBJ1-1	TRBD1	CASQGGVNTEAFF	TGTGCCTCCCAGGGGGGGGTGAACACTGAAGCTTTCTTT
once	TRBV7-6	TRBJ2-5	NA	CASSSSGKWETQYF	TGTGCCAGCAGCTCGTCGGGGAAGTGGGAGACCCAGTACTTC
few	TRBV7-8	TRBJ1-4	NA	CASLEGPQGGFEKLFF	TGTGCCAGCTTGGAGGGCCCCCAAGGGGGTTTTGAAAAACTGTTTTTT
NA	TRBV2	TRBJ1-6	NA	CASFRVENSPLHF	TGTGCCAGCTTCCGGGTGGAAAATTCACCCCTCCACTTT